The present entry profiles one T cell receptor (beta chain) with its context. The data stem from a study of early T cells in non-severe SARS-CoV-2 infection. CDR3 size: 11 residues. The V gene's germline CDR1 is SGHAT and CDR2 FQNNGV. TCRdb analysed the 5' RACE reads with MiXCR anew, one entry per CDR3 protein. Among approximately 27,000 distinct CDR3 sequences listed, about 4.2% were seen once. The TCR was taken from an adult who was a healthcare worker with PCR-confirmed SARS-CoV-2 infection or an uninfected control (not recorded which). The rearrangement joins TRBV11-2 to TRBJ2-7; D may match TRBD1 or TRBD2 (5 bases each). The sequenced sample was whole blood. The CDR3 DNA follows: TGTGCCAGCAGCTTAGGTGGGGACCTCGTGGTC. Translating it yields CASSLGGDLVV.